Below are 13 T cell receptor beta chains sequenced from a single sample in a study of T cell responses to AZD1222 COVID-19 vaccine. Profiled with immunoSEQ multiplex PCR; TCRdb holds only in-frame clones, not every one. The data show around 130,000 clones, around 90% seen once. The starting material was peripheral blood, obtained 28 days after the second dose of the MenACWY control vaccine. The receptors stem from an adult who received the MenACWY meningococcal vaccine as a control.

This sequence joins TRBV27 and TRBJ1-2, with TRBD1 matching 8 bases. The germline CDR1 and CDR2 sequences are MNHEY and SMNVEV (reference sequence). The CDR3 contains 16 residues. Trimming took 4 bases from V and 5 from J; bases not matched to a gene: 12. The CDR3 coding sequence is TGTGCCAGCAGTTACTCCCACGGGACAGGATTTTATGGCTACACCTTC. Translating gives CASSYSHGTGFYGYTF.

This clone came up once. V and J are TRBV27 and TRBJ2-7; TRBD2 agrees at 8 bases. CDR1 and CDR2 (germline): MNHEY, SMNVEV (reference sequence). Germline trimming cut 10 bases from V and 5 bases from J; bases unmatched to any gene: 10. The CDR3 sequence is 13 residues long. CDR3 sequence: CANHRGGVNEQYV. The CDR3 nucleotides are TGTGCCAACCACCGGGGGGGGGTTAACGAGCAGTACGTC.

CDR3 residues: CASSLEVEGAKQYV. CDR3 nucleotide sequence: TGTGCCAGCAGCCTAGAGGTGGAGGGGGCAAAACAGTACGTC. This rearrangement joins TRBV7-9 to TRBJ2-7; weak D call: TRBD1 (7 bases). Germline lookup yields CDR1 SEHNR and CDR2 FQNEAQ (reference sequence). CDR3 length equals 14 residues. V shed 5 bases and J shed 10 bases, with 21 bases lying between them.

V and J are TRBV19 and TRBJ2-1; 10 bases align to TRBD2. The V gene end was trimmed by 5 bases and the J gene end by 7 bases; junction bases not matched to a gene: 8. The CDR3 is made up of 15 amino acids. Germline assignment: CDR1 LNHDA and CDR2 SQIVND (reference sequence). CDR3 amino acids: CASSPMSSGRNEQFF. The CDR3, as DNA: TGTGCCAGTAGTCCTATGTCTAGCGGGAGAAATGAGCAGTTCTTC.

The rearrangement uses TRBV28 and TRBJ2-2; 8 bases agree with TRBD1. Trimming took 6 bases from V and 0 from J; bases not matched to a gene: 9. Germline V gene sequence: CDR1 MDHEN, CDR2 SYDVKM. The CDR3 runs to 17 residues. The CDR3 DNA reads TGTGCCAGCAGATCCTCCCGGGACAGGTCGAACACCGGGGAGCTGTTTTTT. It translates to CASRSSRDRSNTGELFF.

The chain uses TRBV28 and TRBJ1-6; D is ambiguous. V dropped 2 bases and J dropped 3 bases, with 8 bases sitting between them. The CDR3 has 15 residues. Germline V gene sequence: CDR1 MDHEN, CDR2 SYDVKM. The CDR3 DNA reads TGTGCCAGCAGTTTAAGGCAGTACTATAATTCACCCCTCCACTTT. Translation: CASSLRQYYNSPLHF.

The rearrangement uses TRBV28 and TRBJ2-2; D is unclear. The germline V gene encodes CDR1 MDHEN and CDR2 SYDVKM. The CDR3 is made up of 16 amino acids. Trimming removed 2 bases at V and 6 bases at J, with 16 bases between. CDR3 sequence (DNA): TGTGCCAGCAGTTTAGCCCCCTTTTTAAGTTCCGGGGAGCTGTTTTTT. Translating it yields CASSLAPFLSSGELFF.

This sequence joins TRBV6-5 and TRBJ2-2, with TRBD1 matching over 8 bases. This CDR3 region has 15 residues. The germline gives CDR1 MNHEY, CDR2 SVGAGI. V shed 6 bases and J 2 bases; nucleotides not matched to a gene: 5. This CDR3 reads CASRNDRGNTGELFF. The CDR3 DNA is TGTGCCAGCAGAAATGACAGGGGAAACACCGGGGAGCTGTTTTTT.

The rearrangement joins TRBV7-8 to TRBJ1-5, with D possibly TRBD1 on 5 matching bases. This CDR3 contains 15 residues. The germline V and J ends were trimmed by 5 bases and 0 bases, with 11 bases remaining between them. CDR1 is SGHVS and CDR2 is FQNEAQ in the germline V gene. As DNA, the CDR3 is TGTGCCAGCAGCGAGACAGTAGCTAGCAATCAGCCCCAGCATTTT. The encoded protein is CASSETVASNQPQHF.

This chain links TRBV18 with TRBJ1-5; D ambiguous. This CDR3 spans 14 amino acids. CDR1 and CDR2 from the germline V gene are KGHSH and LQKENI. Trimming stripped 2 bases from V and 4 bases from J, with 9 bases between. This chain's CDR3 is CASSPIPGNQPQHF. The CDR3 DNA reads as TGTGCCAGCTCACCAATCCCGGGGAATCAGCCCCAGCATTTT.

This chain joins TRBV3-1 (or the pseudogene TRBV3-2) and TRBJ2-5, with no clear D. V lost 1 base and J lost 3, with 6 bases in between. There are 13 residues in the CDR3. The V gene's germline CDR1 is LGHDT and CDR2 YNNKEL (reference sequence). In DNA, the CDR3 is TGTGCCAGCAGCCAAGCCGTTAAAGAGACCCAGTACTTC. It encodes CASSQAVKETQYF.

The chain carries TRBV6-5 and TRBJ1-2; D is unclear. Germline V gene sequence: CDR1 MNHEY, CDR2 SVGAGI. The length of the CDR3 is 15 residues. V lost 6 bases to trimming and J lost 4 bases, with 18 bases between them. CDR3 in DNA: TGTGCCAGCAGGCGGAGGGAGGGCGAGAGCTATGGCTACACCTTC. Its translation: CASRRREGESYGYTF.

Note on this clone: Other DNA sequences in this sample translate to the same CDR3. The chain couples TRBV6-1 to TRBJ2-3; 12 nucleotides agree with TRBD2. The CDR3 sequence is 15 residues long. Unmatched junction bases numbered 1, after V lost 2 bases and J lost 4 bases. Germline CDR1 MNHNS, CDR2 SASEGT. The CDR3 DNA reads TGTGCCAGCAGTGAACTAGCGGGAGGGCCAGATACGCAGTATTTT. It specifies CASSELAGGPDTQYF.